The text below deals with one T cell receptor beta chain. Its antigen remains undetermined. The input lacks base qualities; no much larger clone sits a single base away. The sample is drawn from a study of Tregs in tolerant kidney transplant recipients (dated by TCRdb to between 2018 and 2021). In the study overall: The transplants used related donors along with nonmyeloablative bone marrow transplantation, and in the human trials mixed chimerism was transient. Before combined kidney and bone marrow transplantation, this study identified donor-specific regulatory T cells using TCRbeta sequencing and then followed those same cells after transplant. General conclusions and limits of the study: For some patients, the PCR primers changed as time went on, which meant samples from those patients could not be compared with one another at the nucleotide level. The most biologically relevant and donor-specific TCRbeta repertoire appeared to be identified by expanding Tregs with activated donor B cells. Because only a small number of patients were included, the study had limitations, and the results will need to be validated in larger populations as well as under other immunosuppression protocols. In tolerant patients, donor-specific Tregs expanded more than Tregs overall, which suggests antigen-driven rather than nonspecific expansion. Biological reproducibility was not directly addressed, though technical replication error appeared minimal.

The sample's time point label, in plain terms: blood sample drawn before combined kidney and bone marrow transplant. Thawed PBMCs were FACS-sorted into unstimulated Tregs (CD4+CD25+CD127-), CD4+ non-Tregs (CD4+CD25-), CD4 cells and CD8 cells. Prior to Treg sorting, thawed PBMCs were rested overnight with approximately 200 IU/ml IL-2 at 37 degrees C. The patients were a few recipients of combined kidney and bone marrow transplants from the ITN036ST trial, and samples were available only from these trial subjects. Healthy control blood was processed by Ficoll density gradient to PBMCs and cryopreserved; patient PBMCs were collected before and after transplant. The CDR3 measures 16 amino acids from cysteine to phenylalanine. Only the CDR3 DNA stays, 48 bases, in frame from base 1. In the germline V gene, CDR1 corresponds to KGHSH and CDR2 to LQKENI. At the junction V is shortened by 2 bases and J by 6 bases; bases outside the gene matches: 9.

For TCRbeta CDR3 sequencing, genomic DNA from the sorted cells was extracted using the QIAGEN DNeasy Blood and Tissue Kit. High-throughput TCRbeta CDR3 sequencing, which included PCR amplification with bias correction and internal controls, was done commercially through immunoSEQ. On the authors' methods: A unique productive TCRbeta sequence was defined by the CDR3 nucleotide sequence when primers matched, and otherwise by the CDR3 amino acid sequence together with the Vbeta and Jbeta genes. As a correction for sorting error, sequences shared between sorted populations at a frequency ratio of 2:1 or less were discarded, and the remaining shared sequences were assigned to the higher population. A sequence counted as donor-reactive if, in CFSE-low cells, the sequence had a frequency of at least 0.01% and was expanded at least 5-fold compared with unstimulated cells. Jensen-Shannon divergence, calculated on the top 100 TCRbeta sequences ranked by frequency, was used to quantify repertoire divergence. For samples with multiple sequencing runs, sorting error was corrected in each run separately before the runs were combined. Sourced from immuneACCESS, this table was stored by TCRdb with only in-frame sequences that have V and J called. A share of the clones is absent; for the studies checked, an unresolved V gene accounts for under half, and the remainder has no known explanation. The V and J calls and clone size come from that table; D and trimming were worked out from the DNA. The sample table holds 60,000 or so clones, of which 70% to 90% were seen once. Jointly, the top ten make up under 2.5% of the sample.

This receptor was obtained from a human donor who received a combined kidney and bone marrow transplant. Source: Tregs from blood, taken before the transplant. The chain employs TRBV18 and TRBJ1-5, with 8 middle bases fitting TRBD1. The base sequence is TGTGCCAGCTCACCAGAGCCAGGGGGCGGGGGTCAGCCCCAGCATTTT. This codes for CASSPEPGGGGQPQHF.